This TCR beta chain was found in a study of blood T cell repertoires in COVID-19. Background on the study: Both acute and convalescent COVID-19 samples were obtained from the United States, Italy and Spain.

V was cut by 9 bases and J by 5 bases, with 14 bases left in between. The germline CDR1 and CDR2 sequences are WSHSY and SAAADI. The CDR3 loop spans 13 amino acids. In the original processing: Using reference gene primer amplification, nucleated cell counts were estimated. Using immunoSEQ multiplex PCR, the repertoire was profiled, and TCRdb retains in-frame clones only, with some absent. V and J calls and clone size are copied from that table; D and trimming were computed from the DNA. The sample consists of some 98,000 clones, 82% of them appearing once. This sequence originates from a man between 65 and 85 years old with active or convalescent COVID-19. The sequencing sample was made of peripheral blood. The rearrangement links TRBV10-2 to TRBJ2-1; no clear D gene. The CDR3 loop is CASLPRQHNEQFF. CDR3 sequence (DNA): TGCGCCAGTCTGCCCAGGCAGCACAATGAGCAGTTCTTC.